This section outlines one TCR beta chain sequence together with its context. These data belong to a study of Ad26.COV2.S vaccination and SARS-CoV-2 variants. Across the whole study: Within the COV1001 Ad26.COV2.S trial arm, the donor was enrolled.

Treatment denoted: over 15 received Ad26.COV2.S at low or high dose, single or two shots; about 5 received placebo; per-sample allocation not given. Day 63 after the first vaccine or placebo injection was the time point for sampling. Assay: immunoSEQ multiplex PCR; the TCRdb copy retains only in-frame clones and omits some. The sample records 400,000 to 450,000 clones, approximately 90% being singletons. CDR3 length: 15 residues. CDR1 is MDHEN, CDR2 SYDVKM, per germline. The J segment lost 1 base and the V segment lost 6 bases, leaving 3 bases of the junction unmatched. V is TRBV28 and J is TRBJ1-1; 12 bases fit TRBD1. This TCR derives from a person aged 18-60 years who received the Ad26.COV2.S COVID-19 vaccine or a placebo. The source material was peripheral blood, sampled in a trial of Ad26.COV2.S vaccine versus placebo. This CDR3 reads CASRPGQGANTEAFF. The CDR3 nucleotides are TGTGCCAGCAGACCGGGACAGGGGGCGAACACTGAAGCTTTCTTT. The variable domain in full, completed from reference TRBV28 and TRBJ1-1, reads DVKVTQSSRYLVKRTGEKVFLECVQDMDHENMFWYRQDPGLGLRLIYFSYDVKMKEKGDIPEGYSVSREKKERFSLILESASTNQTSMYLCASRPGQGANTEAFFGQGTRLTVV.